Included here is one TCR beta chain sequence, with context. What it recognizes is unknown. This record belongs to a study of T cell repertoires in cytomegalovirus infection. Across the study: Both a matching HLA type and CMV infection were indicated by public TCR beta signatures. Study results and limitations: HLA-C-restricted CMV-specific TCR beta clonotypes prevailed in the ex vivo response. CMV carriers with the relevant HLA were identified by cumulative public TCR beta family frequency.

A single record per CDR3 protein comes from TCRdb applying MiXCR to the reads. Here the sample spans roughly 630,000 distinct CDR3 sequences, approximately 24% being singletons. Per germline, CDR1 SGHTA and CDR2 FQGNSA. Trimming left V 3 bases short and J 11 bases short, with 11 bases between. The CDR3 has 12 amino acids. The receptor's source is a human donor in good health (CMV status not recorded). Some clones in this sample may be carry-over from other donors' samples. The chain couples TRBV7-2 to TRBJ2-1; D is unresolved. Sequencing was done on a sample of CD8+ T cells from PBMCs. This chain's CDR3 is CASSLGIDKQFF. In DNA, the CDR3 is TGTGCCAGCAGCTTGGGGATAGACAAGCAGTTCTTC.